The rows below give T cell receptor beta chains drawn from one sample of a study of blood T cell repertoires in COVID-19. The assay was immunoSEQ multiplex PCR, and TCRdb's table has in-frame clones only and misses some. Of 250,000 to 300,000 clones listed, approximately 86% are singletons. The sample consisted of peripheral blood. All receptors come from a man aged 18 to 30 with active or convalescent COVID-19. The CDR3 runs from the conserved cysteine through the conserved F or W. The order of the fields is J gene, D gene, clone size, V gene, CDR3 protein, CDR3 DNA. The D gene is left open where the match is weak. Size values are once, few and many counts, or a class for expanded clones, and some rows have none.

>TRBJ1-5|TRBD1|once|TRBV12-3/TRBV12-4
CASSLDRDQPQHF
TGTGCCAGCAGTCTGGACAGGGATCAGCCCCAGCATTTT
>TRBJ2-1|-|-|TRBV12-3/TRBV12-4
CASSPWETRQFF
TGTGCCAGCAGTCCATGGGAGACTCGGCAGTTCTTC
>TRBJ2-7|TRBD2|-|TRBV15
CATSSGWRGGSYEQYF
TGTGCCACCAGCAGCGGGTGGCGGGGGGGATCCTACGAGCAGTACTTC
>TRBJ1-3|-|-|TRBV29-1
CSAAVGAGNTIYF
TGCAGCGCGGCCGTCGGGGCTGGAAACACCATATATTTT
>TRBJ2-1|TRBD2|-|TRBV30
CAWGSAGGSYNEQFF
TGTGCCTGGGGCTCAGCGGGAGGCTCCTACAATGAGCAGTTCTTC
>TRBJ2-2|TRBD2|-|TRBV7-8
CASSTRTSGGTGELFF
TGTGCCAGCAGCACCAGGACTAGCGGGGGGACCGGGGAGCTGTTTTTT
>TRBJ2-7|TRBD1|-|TRBV6-1
CASSFQGATYEQYF
TGTGCCAGCAGTTTTCAGGGGGCGACCTACGAGCAGTACTTC
>TRBJ2-7|-|-|TRBV9
CAPGDSTYEQYF
TGTGCCCCTGGGGACTCCACCTACGAGCAGTACTTC
>TRBJ2-2|-|few|TRBV5-1
CASSWGVQFTGELFF
TGCGCCAGCAGCTGGGGGGTACAGTTCACCGGGGAGCTGTTTTTT
>TRBJ1-1|-|-|TRBV2
CAARLRGMNTEAFF
TGTGCCGCTCGCCTAAGGGGAATGAACACTGAAGCTTTCTTT
>TRBJ1-1|-|-|TRBV9
CASSVMWNTEAFF
TGTGCCAGCAGCGTTATGTGGAACACTGAAGCTTTCTTT
>TRBJ2-7|TRBD1|-|TRBV6-5
CASSRTGEIAYEQYF
TGTGCCAGCAGTAGAACAGGGGAAATTGCCTACGAGCAGTACTTC
>TRBJ2-3|TRBD2|-|TRBV28
CAGTLQLGGIGPDTQYF
TGTGCCGGCACCCTACAACTCGGGGGGATTGGGCCAGATACGCAGTATTTT
>TRBJ2-5|-|once|TRBV10-3
CAAQGLAEETQYF
TGTGCCGCCCAGGGTCTCGCTGAAGAGACCCAGTACTTC
>TRBJ1-3|-|-|TRBV10-3
CAISDNRPGTSPRTGNTIYF
TGTGCCATCAGTGATAACCGACCTGGGACATCCCCCCGGACGGGAAACACCATATATTTT
>TRBJ2-2|TRBD2|few|TRBV11-2
CASSLREGAGAGELFF
TGTGCCAGCAGCTTAAGGGAGGGAGCCGGGGCCGGGGAGCTGTTTTTT
>TRBJ1-3|-|-|TRBV7-9
CASRAGPANTIYF
TGTGCCAGCCGGGCGGGGCCTGCAAACACCATATATTTT
>TRBJ2-3|-|-|TRBV11-2
CASSYTSTDTQYF
TGTGCCAGCAGCTATACTAGCACAGATACGCAGTATTTT
>TRBJ2-3|-|-|TRBV18
CASSPLGADTQYF
TGTGCCAGCTCACCATTGGGGGCGGATACGCAGTATTTT
>TRBJ1-2|TRBD1|-|TRBV7-3
CASSLGWRDREANYGYTF
TGTGCCAGCAGCTTAGGTTGGAGGGACAGAGAAGCTAACTATGGCTACACCTTC
>TRBJ2-7|TRBD1|once|TRBV10-3
CAISVSRTGDEQYF
TGTGCCATCAGTGTTTCCCGGACAGGGGACGAGCAGTACTTC
>TRBJ2-1|TRBD2|-|TRBV18
CASSRWRREGQNEQFF
TGTGCCAGCTCCCGATGGAGGCGGGAGGGCCAAAATGAGCAGTTCTTC
>TRBJ1-4|-|-|TRBV15
CATSRDVAGKNEKLFF
TGTGCCACCAGCAGAGATGTGGCGGGAAAGAATGAAAAACTGTTTTTT
>TRBJ2-2|TRBD2|-|TRBV6-2/TRBV6-3
CASSTVAGGLVTGELFF
TGTGCCAGCAGTACAGTAGCGGGAGGGTTGGTCACTGGGGAGCTGTTTTTT
>TRBJ2-3|TRBD2|-|TRBV7-3
CASSLGLTTDTQYF
TGTGCCAGCAGCCTGGGACTAACCACAGATACGCAGTATTTT
>TRBJ1-5|TRBD1|once|TRBV28
CASSPIGTADNQPQHF
TGTGCCAGCAGTCCTATAGGGACAGCGGACAATCAGCCCCAGCATTTT
>TRBJ2-1|TRBD2|-|TRBV7-6
CASSSGLAGAEGNEQFF
TGTGCCAGCAGCTCGGGACTAGCGGGAGCTGAGGGCAATGAGCAGTTCTTC
>TRBJ1-6|TRBD1|-|TRBV18
CASSLDRARNSPLHF
TGTGCCAGCTCACTGGACAGGGCAAGAAATTCACCCCTCCACTTT
>TRBJ1-5|-|-|TRBV6-1
CASSEPVKGYQPQHF
TGTGCCAGCAGTGAACCCGTGAAGGGGTACCAGCCCCAGCATTTT
>TRBJ1-5|-|many|TRBV4-1
CASSQDSGGRNQPQHF
TGCGCCAGCAGCCAAGACTCGGGGGGTCGCAATCAGCCCCAGCATTTT
>TRBJ1-2|-|-|TRBV4-1
CASSQERFNYGYTF
TGCGCCAGCAGCCAAGAGAGGTTTAACTATGGCTACACCTTC
>TRBJ2-3|TRBD2|few|TRBV11-3
CASSLDASGTSTDTQYF
TGTGCCAGCAGCTTAGACGCTAGCGGGACCAGCACAGATACGCAGTATTTT
>TRBJ2-5|-|-|TRBV11-2
CASSLDRASVSETQYF
TGTGCCAGCAGCTTAGATAGGGCTAGCGTGTCGGAGACCCAGTACTTC
>TRBJ1-4|-|-|TRBV5-1
CASSRGGPNEKLFF
TGCGCCAGCAGCCGGGGAGGCCCTAATGAAAAACTGTTTTTT
>TRBJ2-7|TRBD2|-|TRBV10-1
CASTRRLLGLAGIYEQYF
TGCGCCAGCACCCGACGACTCTTGGGACTAGCGGGTATCTACGAGCAGTACTTC
>TRBJ1-1|TRBD1|few|TRBV6-2/TRBV6-3
CASSYRTGRAFF
TGTGCCAGCAGTTACCGGACAGGACGAGCTTTCTTT
>TRBJ2-5|-|-|TRBV19
CASSIEGRRETQYF
TGTGCCAGTAGTATAGAGGGGAGGCGAGAGACCCAGTACTTC
>TRBJ2-3|-|-|TRBV6-5
CASSWGVGTDTQYF
TGTGCCAGCAGTTGGGGGGTCGGCACAGATACGCAGTATTTT
>TRBJ1-1|TRBD1|-|TRBV6-6
CASMGNRGTFF
TGTGCCAGCATGGGCAACAGGGGTACTTTCTTT
>TRBJ2-1|-|-|TRBV21-1
CASSKNLIREWIGEQFF
TGTGCCAGCAGCAAAAACCTCATCCGGGAGTGGATCGGGGAGCAGTTCTTC
>TRBJ2-2|-|-|TRBV5-8
CASSFGGAQAGELFF
TGTGCCAGCAGCTTTGGGGGGGCGCAGGCCGGGGAGCTGTTTTTT
>TRBJ1-1|TRBD1|-|TRBV6-5
CASSPLDRAAEAFF
TGTGCCAGCAGTCCTTTGGACAGGGCGGCTGAAGCTTTCTTT
>TRBJ1-4|-|-|TRBV11-3
CASSLSGNEKLFF
TGTGCCAGCAGCTTATCGGGTAATGAAAAACTGTTTTTT
>TRBJ1-2|-|once|TRBV19
CASSMGNRQLYGYTF
TGTGCCAGTAGTATGGGAAACAGACAGCTTTATGGCTACACCTTC
>TRBJ2-1|-|-|TRBV9
CASSVGMGRELNEQFF
TGTGCCAGCAGCGTAGGTATGGGACGGGAGCTGAATGAGCAGTTCTTC
>TRBJ2-2|TRBD2|-|TRBV7-2
CASISTSGSIGELFF
TGTGCCAGCATCTCGACTAGCGGGAGTATCGGGGAGCTGTTTTTT
>TRBJ2-5|-|-|TRBV29-1
CSVERIRETQYF
TGCAGCGTTGAGAGGATACGGGAGACCCAGTACTTC
>TRBJ2-2|-|-|TRBV11-1
CASSLLSTGELFF
TGTGCCAGCAGCTTACTCTCGACCGGGGAGCTGTTTTTT
>TRBJ1-6|-|-|TRBV9
CASSVGSGSYNSPLHF
TGTGCCAGCAGCGTAGGGTCGGGATCCTATAATTCACCCCTCCACTTT
>TRBJ2-1|-|-|TRBV11-3
CASSLDQGRQYNEQFF
TGTGCCAGCAGCTTAGATCAGGGGAGACAGTACAATGAGCAGTTCTTC
>TRBJ2-3|-|once|TRBV6-5
CASEQGYYSDTQYF
TGTGCCAGTGAACAGGGATATTATTCGGATACGCAGTATTTT
>TRBJ2-1|TRBD2|-|TRBV24-1
CATSDPTGGYLNNEQFF
TGTGCCACCAGTGATCCAACGGGAGGTTATCTCAACAATGAGCAGTTCTTC
>TRBJ2-5|TRBD1|-|TRBV27
CASSLSPGGEETQYF
TGTGCCAGCAGTTTAAGTCCAGGGGGAGAAGAGACCCAGTACTTC
>TRBJ2-1|TRBD2|-|TRBV5-8
CASSLGAAGGLSEQFF
TGTGCCAGCAGCTTGGGGGCAGCGGGAGGATTAAGTGAGCAGTTCTTC
>TRBJ2-5|-|-|TRBV3-1/TRBV3-2
CASSLTGYQETQYF
TGTGCCAGCAGCCTAACGGGGTACCAAGAGACCCAGTACTTC
>TRBJ2-7|TRBD1|-|TRBV6-5
CASSNNRGYEQYF
TGTGCCAGCAGTAACAACAGGGGCTACGAGCAGTACTTC
>TRBJ2-2|-|few|TRBV7-6
CASSLAQGYNTGELFF
TGTGCCAGCAGCTTAGCTCAGGGTTACAACACCGGGGAGCTGTTTTTT
>TRBJ1-1|-|-|TRBV2
CASSELVQGEAFF
TGTGCCAGCAGTGAATTGGTTCAGGGCGAAGCTTTCTTT
>TRBJ1-3|-|-|TRBV5-1
CASSLDLARGNTIYF
TGCGCCAGCAGCTTAGACCTCGCGCGGGGAAACACCATATATTTT